This TCR beta chain derives from a study of T cell repertoires in cytomegalovirus infection. As for the study in general: Both a matching HLA type and CMV infection were indicated by public TCR beta signatures.

Many counts were recorded for this clonotype. Its antigen is unidentified. CDR3 length: 16 residues. Trimming removed 2 bases from V and 7 bases from J; junction bases left unmatched: 6. Germline values: CDR1 SGHTA, CDR2 FQGTGA. Study findings and constraints: Summed frequency of public TCR beta families distinguished CMV carriers with the relevant HLA. CMV-specific TCR beta clonotypes restricted by HLA-C dominated the ex vivo response.

Via MiXCR, TCRdb re-called the reads, giving one row per CDR3 protein. This table holds roughly 230,000 distinct CDR3 sequences, 6% to 8% found once. This chain links TRBV7-3 with TRBJ2-1, with 12 bases aligning to TRBD1. Sequencing was carried out using PBMCs. The sequence was collected from a human donor in good health (CMV status not recorded). Some clones in this sample may be carry-over from other donors' samples. The CDR3 sequence: CASSLAGTGGLNEQFF. CDR3 nucleotides: TGTGCCAGCAGCTTAGCTGGGACAGGGGGCTTAAATGAGCAGTTCTTC.